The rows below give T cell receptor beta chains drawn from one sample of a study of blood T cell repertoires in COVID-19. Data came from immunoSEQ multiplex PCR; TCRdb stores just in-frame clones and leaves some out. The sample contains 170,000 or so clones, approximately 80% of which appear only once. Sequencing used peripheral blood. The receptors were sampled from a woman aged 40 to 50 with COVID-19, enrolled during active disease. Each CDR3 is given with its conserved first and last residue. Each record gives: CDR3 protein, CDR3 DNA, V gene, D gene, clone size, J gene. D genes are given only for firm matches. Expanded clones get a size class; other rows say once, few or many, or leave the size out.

CASWSGPYEQYF | TGTGCCAGCTGGAGCGGGCCCTACGAGCAGTACTTC | TRBV28 | . | . | TRBJ2-7
CATSESGTGSKLFF | TGTGCCACCAGTGAGTCCGGGACAGGGAGCAAACTGTTTTTT | TRBV24-1 | TRBD1 | . | TRBJ1-4
CASSMVWTEPDYGYTF | TGTGCCAGTAGTATGGTGTGGACAGAACCCGACTATGGCTACACCTTC | TRBV19 | . | . | TRBJ1-2
CATSGQGYYEQYF | TGTGCCACCAGTGGACAGGGATACTACGAGCAGTACTTC | TRBV24-1 | TRBD1 | once | TRBJ2-7
CASSQDKQGATYEQYF | TGCGCCAGCAGCCAAGATAAGCAGGGGGCAACCTACGAGCAGTACTTC | TRBV4-1 | TRBD1 | . | TRBJ2-7
CASSRGIRISATNEKLFF | TGCGCCAGCAGCAGGGGGATCAGGATCTCTGCAACTAATGAAAAACTGTTTTTT | TRBV10-2 | TRBD1 | . | TRBJ1-4
CASSIDPPGGGTDTQYF | TGTGCCAGTAGTATAGATCCTCCAGGGGGCGGCACAGATACGCAGTATTTT | TRBV19 | TRBD1 | many | TRBJ2-3
CASSLIGGNQPQHF | TGTGCCAGCAGCCTGATCGGGGGGAATCAGCCCCAGCATTTT | TRBV14 | . | . | TRBJ1-5
CASSEGDSSYEQYF | TGTGCCAGCAGTGAAGGCGACAGCTCCTACGAGCAGTACTTC | TRBV6-4 | . | . | TRBJ2-7
CASSLWVQAGELFF | TGTGCCAGCAGTTTATGGGTGCAGGCCGGGGAGCTGTTTTTT | TRBV27 | . | . | TRBJ2-2
CATGQTSGRFGTDTQYF | TGTGCCACCGGGCAGACTAGCGGGAGGTTCGGCACAGATACGCAGTATTTT | TRBV24-1 | TRBD2 | . | TRBJ2-3
CASSITGAGNTIYF | TGTGCCAGTAGTATAACGGGGGCTGGAAACACCATATATTTT | TRBV19 | . | . | TRBJ1-3
CASSPGTGLNEQFF | TGCGCCAGCAGCCCCGGGACAGGGTTGAATGAGCAGTTCTTC | TRBV4-1 | TRBD1 | . | TRBJ2-1
CASSNSSSGYYEQYF | TGCGCCAGCAGCAATTCCTCTAGCGGGTATTACGAGCAGTACTTC | TRBV5-1 | TRBD2 | . | TRBJ2-7
CASSVGQNTGELFF | TGTGCCAGCAGCGTAGGGCAGAACACCGGGGAGCTGTTTTTT | TRBV9 | . | . | TRBJ2-2
CASSPGLAGGQETQYF | TGTGCCAGCAGCCCAGGACTAGCGGGAGGACAAGAGACCCAGTACTTC | TRBV7-2 | TRBD2 | . | TRBJ2-5
CASSNGGTSYEQYF | TGCGCCAGCAGCAACGGCGGGACCAGCTACGAGCAGTACTTC | TRBV5-1 | . | . | TRBJ2-7
CASSPELNTEAFF | TGTGCCAGCAGCCCAGAATTGAACACTGAAGCTTTCTTT | TRBV11-2 | . | . | TRBJ1-1
CASSDGTSSTDTQYF | TGTGCCAGCAGTGACGGGACTAGCAGCACAGATACGCAGTATTTT | TRBV6-4 | TRBD2 | once | TRBJ2-3
CATSPRTLNTGELFF | TGTGCCACCAGTCCCCGGACTTTAAACACCGGGGAGCTGTTTTTT | TRBV24-1 | . | . | TRBJ2-2
CASRPAGQGNTEAFF | TGTGCCAGCAGGCCTGCGGGACAGGGTAACACTGAAGCTTTCTTT | TRBV6-5 | TRBD1 | . | TRBJ1-1
CASSFLGATNEKLFF | TGCGCCAGCAGCTTCTTAGGGGCAACTAATGAAAAACTGTTTTTT | TRBV5-1 | . | . | TRBJ1-4
CASQGGTGWNEQFF | TGCGCCAGCCAAGGTGGAACAGGGTGGAATGAGCAGTTCTTC | TRBV10-2 | . | . | TRBJ2-1
CASSEGAEGANVLTF | TGTGCCAGCAGTGAGGGGGCGGAAGGGGCCAACGTCCTGACTTTC | TRBV6-4 | . | . | TRBJ2-6
CATSDPSGSRRSRELFF | TGTGCCACCAGTGACCCCTCCGGGTCAAGGAGGAGCCGGGAGCTGTTTTTT | TRBV24-1 | . | . | TRBJ2-2
CASSYSRTGRTYEQYF | TGTGCCAGCAGTTACTCAAGGACAGGTCGAACCTACGAGCAGTACTTC | TRBV6-5 | TRBD1 | . | TRBJ2-7
CASSPVVGTGANEQFF | TGTGCCAGCAGTCCCGTCGTGGGGACAGGGGCCAATGAGCAGTTCTTC | TRBV28 | TRBD1 | . | TRBJ2-1
CASSLVVAGTNEKLFF | TGCGCCAGCAGCTTGGTAGTGGCAGGGACTAATGAAAAACTGTTTTTT | TRBV5-1 | . | . | TRBJ1-4
CASSLRGPGGNQPQHF | TGTGCCAGCTCACTCAGGGGGCCGGGAGGCAATCAGCCCCAGCATTTT | TRBV18 | TRBD1 | . | TRBJ1-5
CASSPQTGDSNEKLFF | TGTGCCAGCTCACCCCAAACAGGGGACTCTAATGAAAAACTGTTTTTT | TRBV18 | TRBD1 | . | TRBJ1-4
CATSDGGLDYNEQFF | TGTGCCACCAGTGATGGGGGACTAGACTACAATGAGCAGTTCTTC | TRBV24-1 | TRBD2 | . | TRBJ2-1
CASSPPGQVGSQPQHF | TGCGCCAGCAGCCCCCCCGGACAGGTTGGAAGTCAGCCCCAGCATTTT | TRBV4-1 | TRBD1 | . | TRBJ1-5
CASSLTGFGNTIYF | TGTGCCAGCAGCCTGACAGGGTTCGGAAACACCATATATTTT | TRBV6-5 | TRBD1 | . | TRBJ1-3
CASKGARGRETQYF | TGTGCCAGCAAGGGAGCAAGGGGGAGAGAGACCCAGTACTTC | TRBV2 | . | . | TRBJ2-5
CASSHSLPGQGDGQPQHF | TGTGCCAGCAGTCACAGTCTGCCAGGGCAGGGGGACGGTCAGCCCCAGCATTTT | TRBV6-6 | TRBD1 | . | TRBJ1-5
CASSPDRGNTEAFF | TGTGCCAGCTCACCAGACAGGGGGAACACTGAAGCTTTCTTT | TRBV18 | TRBD1 | . | TRBJ1-1
CASSVILTGGAFF | TGTGCCAGCAGCGTAATCTTGACAGGGGGAGCTTTCTTT | TRBV9 | TRBD1 | . | TRBJ1-1
CATSREAGPYGYTF | TGTGCCACCAGCAGAGAGGCAGGGCCCTATGGCTACACCTTC | TRBV15 | . | . | TRBJ1-2
CASSYAGAVAGELFF | TGTGCCAGCAGCTATGCGGGAGCTGTCGCCGGGGAGCTGTTTTTT | TRBV7-3 | TRBD2 | . | TRBJ2-2
CASSEARGQNTEAFF | TGTGCCAGCAGTGAAGCGCGAGGACAGAACACTGAAGCTTTCTTT | TRBV2 | . | . | TRBJ1-1
CASSLQGQAFSYEQYF | TGTGCCAGCTCCCTCCAAGGACAGGCATTCTCCTACGAGCAGTACTTC | TRBV18 | TRBD1 | once | TRBJ2-7
CASSPPAGLSLTF | TGCGCCAGCAGCCCTCCGGCGGGGCTCTCCCTAACCTTC | TRBV4-1 | . | . | TRBJ1-2
CASSMRTGGYEQYF | TGTGCCAGTAGTATGAGGACAGGGGGCTACGAGCAGTACTTC | TRBV19 | TRBD1 | . | TRBJ2-7
CASSLGAGGNYEQYF | TGTGCCAGCAGTTTGGGGGCAGGGGGGAACTACGAGCAGTACTTC | TRBV27 | . | . | TRBJ2-7
CASSLEGVEAFF | TGCGCCAGCAGCTTGGAGGGGGTTGAAGCTTTCTTT | TRBV5-1 | . | . | TRBJ1-1
CAGHTGTYGYTF | TGTGCCGGCCACACAGGGACCTATGGCTACACCTTC | TRBV2 | . | few | TRBJ1-2